This T cell receptor (beta chain) was captured by sequencing in a study of beta chain features in type 1 diabetes. Study outcomes and limitations: Patients with Type 1 diabetes showed moderately but significantly shorter TCRB CDR3s in all four CD4+ subsets.

The V gene's germline CDR1 is SQVTM and CDR2 ANQGSEA. The CDR3 totals 15 residues. Sequenced material consisted of expressed TCRB transcripts (all of the isolated RNA was reverse transcribed). The data were produced by immunoSEQ multiplex PCR, yet TCRdb's version contains in-frame clones alone and is incomplete. The table lists some 330,000 clones, roughly 13% of them singletons. Points on this clone: Its antigen remains unidentified. Sequence at one end of the junction differs from germline and may be a read error.

Sequenced material: naive CD4+ T cells from blood. This TCR was sampled from a young woman with type 1 diabetes. This chain links TRBV29-1 with TRBJ2-4; TRBD1 might be the D (6 bases). The CDR3 sequence: CSVEEGAGARNIQYF. Here the CDR3 DNA reads TGCAGCGTTGAAGAGGGGGCAGGGGCCAGAAACATTCAGTACTTC. The full variable domain, in which reference TRBV29-1 and TRBJ2-4 provide the parts outside the CDR3, is SAVISQKPSRDICQRGTSLTIQCQVDSQVTMMFWYRQQPGQSLTLIATANQGSEATYESGFVIDKFPISRPNLTFSTLTVSNMSPEDSSIYLCSVEEGAGARNIQYFGAGTRLSVL.